Shown below are 28 T cell receptor beta chains from a single sample sequenced in a study of post-analysis software for immune sequencing data. Study-wide results and caveats: Higher frequency in patients than in controls was seen for about five TRBV segments, with TRBV5-6, TRBV5-1 and TRBV20-1 among them.

Unique molecular identifiers featured in each of the TCR beta cDNA libraries. Each CDR3 protein is one row after TCRdb ran MiXCR on the PCR reads. The sample holds 350,000 to 500,000 distinct CDR3 sequences, roughly 40% seen once. Antigens of these TCRs are unknown. Specimen: blood. The receptors stem from a girl aged 2-10 years with multiple sclerosis.

This clonotype has just a few counts. The genes are TRBV5-1 and TRBJ2-5; 10 nucleotides line up with TRBD2. The CDR3 is 17 amino acids. Trimming removed 3 bases from V and 4 bases from J; junction bases left unmatched: 12. The germline CDR1 and CDR2 sequences are SGHRS and YFSETQ. Here the CDR3 reads CASSSGGLAGVGETQYF. The CDR3 DNA follows: TGCGCCAGCAGCTCCGGGGGGCTAGCGGGAGTCGGAGAGACCCAGTACTTC.

The rearrangement joins TRBV29-1 to TRBJ2-1; 12 nucleotides agree with TRBD1. This CDR3 has 13 residues. Per the germline V gene, CDR1 is SQVTM and CDR2 is ANQGSEA. Losses at the gene ends were 7 bases for V and 4 bases for J; bases not matched to a gene: 2. This CDR3 reads CSGDRGLYNEQFF. CDR3 coding DNA: TGCAGCGGGGACAGGGGGCTTTACAATGAGCAGTTCTTC.

On this clonotype: The junction does not match germline at one end; this may be a read error. CDR3 sequence: CASGYSGVGTSYEQYF. CDR3 sequence (DNA): TGTGCCAGCGGTTACTCCGGGGTAGGAACCTCCTACGAGCAGTACTTC. The V gene is TRBV6-5, the J gene TRBJ2-7; D perhaps matches TRBD2 (5 bases). The CDR3 runs 16 residues. Germline CDR1 reads MNHEY; CDR2 reads SVGAGI.

This clonotype was seen a few times. The chain combines TRBV20-1 with TRBJ2-5; 7 bases line up with TRBD1. V trimming: 2 bases; J trimming: 5 bases; junction bases outside the gene matches: 8. This CDR3 comprises 14 residues. Germline CDR1 and CDR2: DFQATT and SNEGSKA (reference sequence). The CDR3 nucleotides are TGCAGTGCTAGAAAGTCGGGACAGTGGGAGACCCAGTACTTC. Translating it yields CSARKSGQWETQYF.

This clonotype was detected only a few times. V and J are TRBV10-3 and TRBJ2-2; TRBD1 might be the D (6 bases). The ends were cut back, 4 bases at V and 3 bases at J, with 9 bases in the middle. There are 14 residues in the CDR3. Germline V gene lookup returns CDR1 ENHRY and CDR2 SYGVKD. The CDR3 DNA follows: TGTGCCATCAGTGGGTCAGGGGACACCGGGGAGCTGTTTTTT. Amino acids: CAISGSGDTGELFF.

The chain has TRBV6-5 and TRBJ1-6; a possible D gene is TRBD1 (6 bases). V shed 4 bases and J shed 8 bases, with 21 bases lying between them. The CDR3 totals 17 residues. Germline V gene lookup returns CDR1 MNHEY and CDR2 SVGAGI. The CDR3 loop is CASSSPPYGGRDSPLHF. CDR3 sequence (DNA): TGTGCCAGCAGTTCCCCCCCGTACGGGGGGCGAGATTCACCCCTCCACTTT.

This clonotype was detected a few times. CDR3 nucleotides: TGCGCCAGCAGCTCAGGACAGGGAGGAAATGGCTACACCTTC. This codes for CASSSGQGGNGYTF. This chain joins TRBV5-1 and TRBJ1-2; 8 nucleotides agree with TRBD1. J gave up 6 bases and V 3 bases, and 7 bases lay outside the gene matches. Germline V gene lookup returns CDR1 SGHRS and CDR2 YFSETQ. This CDR3 has 14 amino acids.

This clonotype was detected a few times. This chain joins TRBV6-5 and TRBJ2-5; D not resolved. The CDR3 covers 13 residues. Trimming left V 6 bases short and J 5 bases short, with 13 bases between. Germline CDR1 MNHEY, CDR2 SVGAGI. CDR3 DNA sequence: TGTGCCAGCAGACGGACCTTTTTGGAGACCCAGTACTTC. Amino acid sequence: CASRRTFLETQYF.

The V call is TRBV29-1, the J call TRBJ2-1; the match to TRBD1 covers 8 bases. This CDR3 is 15 amino acids long. Germline CDR1 reads SQVTM; CDR2 reads ANQGSEA. Trimming took 6 bases from V and 8 from J; bases not matched to a gene: 15. CDR3 DNA sequence: TGCAGCGTCGCCCAGACAGGGGAGTTGTGGGATGAGCAGTTCTTC. Encoded protein: CSVAQTGELWDEQFF.

The chain combines TRBV10-3 with TRBJ2-2, with TRBD1 identical over 7 bases. CDR3 length equals 14 residues. V was clipped by 10 bases and J by 1 base; unmatched bases: 6. Per the germline V gene, CDR1 is ENHRY and CDR2 is SYGVKD. The CDR3 loop reads CATRGTVNTGELFF. As DNA, the CDR3 is TGTGCCACCAGGGGGACAGTGAACACCGGGGAGCTGTTTTTT.

In its sample, this clonotype was seen a few times. V usage is TRBV24-1 and J usage is TRBJ1-5; TRBD1 aligns across 8 bases. CDR3 length: 12 residues. Per germline, CDR1 KGHDR and CDR2 SFDVKD. This CDR3 reads CAAGGLGQPQHF. Here the CDR3 DNA reads TGTGCGGCAGGGGGCTTAGGTCAGCCCCAGCATTTT.

This clonotype was counted only a few times. A much bigger clone sits one base away, suggesting this may be a read error. The chain uses TRBV27 and TRBJ2-6; 7 bases agree with TRBD1. This CDR3 has 18 residues. V shed 2 bases, J shed 0 bases, and the junction held 7 bases outside the gene matches. Germline V gene lookup returns CDR1 MNHEY and CDR2 SMNVEV (reference sequence). This CDR3 is CASSLGVRTGSGANVLTF. In DNA, the CDR3 is TGTGCCAGCAGTTTAGGAGTCAGGACAGGCTCTGGGGCCAACGTCCTGACTTTC.

The J gene is TRBJ2-1, the V gene TRBV27; maybe TRBD2 (5 bases). V was trimmed by 8 bases and J by 4 bases, leaving 9 bases between them. The germline CDR1 and CDR2 sequences are MNHEY and SMNVEV (reference sequence). The CDR3 spans 12 residues. CDR3 coding DNA: TGTGCCAGCGGACTGCTATACAATGAGCAGTTCTTC. It is translated as CASGLLYNEQFF.

The genes are TRBV18 and TRBJ2-7; unclear D gene. Per germline, CDR1 KGHSH and CDR2 LQKENI. The CDR3 length is 15 residues. V was clipped by 6 bases and J by 2 bases, with 17 bases between them. The DNA of the CDR3 is TGTGCCAGCTCCCTTGGGGTGTCCGACACCTACGAGCAGTACTTC. This codes for CASSLGVSDTYEQYF.

This clonotype occurred once. The chain is built from TRBV7-6 and TRBJ1-1; D gene uncertain. V gave up 1 base and J gave up 4 bases, with 10 bases separating them. The CDR3 loop spans 14 amino acids. Germline V gene sequence: CDR1 SGHVS, CDR2 FNYEAQ. Here the CDR3 reads CASSLVHGCTEAFF. CDR3 coding DNA: TGTGCCAGCAGCTTAGTACATGGCTGCACTGAAGCTTTCTTT.

V gene TRBV5-4 combines with J gene TRBJ1-4, with 8 bases lining up with TRBD1. The ends lost 4 bases at V and 6 bases at J; junction bases unmatched: 5. CDR1 SGHNT and CDR2 YYREEE come from the germline V gene (reference sequence). This CDR3 region has 14 residues. CDR3 region: CASSPQGAYEKLFF. CDR3 in DNA: TGTGCCAGCAGCCCGCAGGGGGCGTATGAAAAACTGTTTTTT.

The genes are TRBV5-1 and TRBJ2-7; the D call may be TRBD1 or TRBD2 (5 bases each). The J call is uncertain, as TRBJ2-5 better fits the DNA end. CDR1 is SGHRS, CDR2 YFSETQ, per germline. This CDR3 contains 16 residues. Written as DNA, the CDR3 is TGCGCCAGCAGCCTCGCCCGGGACCCCAATCGGGTGACCCAGTACTTC. Translation gives CASSLARDPNRVTQYF.

The chain joins TRBV24-1 to TRBJ2-4; D ambiguous. The DNA end is more similar to TRBJ2-7, so the J call may be wrong. The CDR3 has 10 amino acids. Germline V gene data show CDR1 as KGHDR and CDR2 as SFDVKD. In DNA form, the CDR3 reads TGTGCCCCATCGGTTGACGAGCAGTACTTC. It translates to CAPSVDEQYF.

This clonotype was seen more than once but under ten times. The V gene is TRBV12-5, the J gene TRBJ2-1; D may be TRBD1 (5 bases). The CDR3 extends over 18 amino acids. Trimming removed 1 base at V and 0 bases at J, with 16 bases between. Germline V lookup: CDR1 LGHNT, CDR2 FRNRAP. The chain's CDR3 is CASGLERSGISSYNEQFF. CDR3 coding DNA: TGTGCTAGTGGTTTGGAGCGATCAGGGATTAGCTCCTACAATGAGCAGTTCTTC.

This clonotype has just a few counts. The chain recombines TRBV6-4 with TRBJ1-5; TRBD1 matches at 7 bases. This CDR3 comprises 15 residues. The germline gives CDR1 MRHNA, CDR2 SNTAGT. V shed 3 bases and J 4 bases; nucleotides not matched to a gene: 6. CDR3 DNA: TGTGCCAGCAGTGAGCCAGGGGGTAAGAATCAGCCCCAGCATTTT. This encodes CASSEPGGKNQPQHF.

V and J are TRBV5-5 and TRBJ2-1; 7 nucleotides agree with TRBD2. The CDR3 loop spans 16 amino acids. The V gene end was trimmed by 0 bases and the J gene end by 1 base; junction bases not matched to a gene: 4. CDR1 is SGHKS, CDR2 YYEKEE, per germline (reference sequence). In DNA form, the CDR3 reads TGTGCCAGCAGCTTGGATGCGGGAGCGTCCTACAATGAGCAGTTCTTC. This encodes CASSLDAGASYNEQFF.

V usage is TRBV29-1 and J usage is TRBJ2-7; 13 bases align to TRBD2. The V gene end was trimmed by 3 bases and the J gene end by 7 bases; junction bases not matched to a gene: 6. Germline lookup yields CDR1 SQVTM and CDR2 ANQGSEA. CDR3 length: 14 residues. CDR3 region: CSVETSGRIEEQYF. As DNA, the CDR3 is TGCAGCGTTGAGACTAGCGGGAGGATCGAAGAGCAGTACTTC.

The V and J genes are TRBV6-1 and TRBJ2-3; 9 bases match TRBD1. V shed 1 base, J shed 0 bases, and the junction held 2 bases outside the gene matches. Germline CDR1 MNHNS, CDR2 SASEGT. The CDR3 is made up of 16 amino acids. The CDR3: CASSEVGTGSTDTQYF. CDR3 DNA sequence: TGTGCCAGCAGTGAAGTCGGGACAGGGAGCACAGATACGCAGTATTTT.

The chain has TRBV15 and TRBJ2-5; D uncertain. Germline loops: CDR1 LNHNV, CDR2 YYDKDF (reference sequence). The CDR3 is made up of 16 amino acids. The ends were cut back, 0 bases at V and 5 bases at J, with 16 bases in the middle. The CDR3 sequence: CATSRESGLDAETQYF. CDR3 coding DNA: TGTGCCACCAGCAGAGAGTCGGGCCTAGATGCCGAGACCCAGTACTTC.

The chain has TRBV5-1 and TRBJ1-2; 9 bases align to TRBD1. V shed 1 base and J 6 bases; nucleotides not matched to a gene: 7. CDR1 is SGHRS, CDR2 YFSETQ, per germline. The CDR3 has 15 amino acids. The CDR3 loop is CASSLTGGRGDGYTF. The CDR3 DNA is TGCGCCAGCAGCTTGACAGGGGGCAGGGGGGATGGCTACACCTTC. The complete variable domain, with remaining parts taken from reference TRBV5-1 and TRBJ1-2, reads KAGVTQTPRYLIKTRGQQVTLSCSPISGHRSVSWYQQTPGQGLQFLFEYFSETQRNKGNFPGRFSGRQFSNSRSEMNVSTLELGDSALYLCASSLTGGRGDGYTFGSGTRLTVV.

Concerning this clonotype itself: One end of the junction varies from germline; a read error may be responsible. The chain is built from TRBV7-8 and TRBJ1-5, with D unresolved. Germline assignment: CDR1 SGHVS and CDR2 FQNEAQ. CDR3 length: 12 residues. The CDR3 here is CASSLASQPQHF. The CDR3 DNA reads TGTGCCAGCAGTTTAGCGTCCCAGCCCCAGCATTTT.

This chain links TRBV24-1 with TRBJ2-1; the D is unclear. From germline, CDR1 is KGHDR and CDR2 SFDVKD. V was cut by 2 bases and J by 8 bases, with 6 bases left in between. This CDR3 contains 12 residues. The CDR3 nucleotides are TGTGCCACCAGTGATTCTGGGGATGAGCAGTTCTTC. Translated, it gives CATSDSGDEQFF.

The rearrangement joins TRBV15 to TRBJ2-5, with 13 bases that match TRBD2. The J call is uncertain, as TRBJ2-7 better fits the DNA end. Germline V lookup: CDR1 LNHNV, CDR2 YYDKDF (reference sequence). The length of the CDR3 is 15 residues. The CDR3 protein is CATSTGLAGYNEQYF. CDR3 in DNA: TGTGCCACCAGCACGGGACTAGCGGGGTACAACGAGCAGTACTTC.